The rows below give T cell receptor beta chains drawn from one sample of a study of molecular identifiers for immune sequencing clone quantification. TCRdb re-derived calls from the PCR reads in MiXCR, one entry per CDR3 protein. Of about 510,000 distinct CDR3 sequences in the sample, around a fifth were seen once. Source material: naive CD8+ T cells from blood, with Jurkat cell RNA spiked in. These receptors came from a human donor in good health. Some libraries in this study had Jurkat cell RNA spiked in. Each CDR3 is given with its conserved first and last residue. The D gene is left open where the match is weak. The listing skips clone size in some rows; elsewhere it reads once, few, many or a size class.

TRBV30,TRBD2,TRBJ2-1,.,TGTGCCTGGAGTGTAGTTGCGGGGGGTTACAATGAGCAGTTCTTC,CAWSVVAGGYNEQFF
TRBV30,TRBD1,TRBJ1-1,many,TGTGCCTGGAGCAGTCCCGGGACAGGAAACACTGAAGCTTTCTTT,CAWSSPGTGNTEAFF
TRBV5-6,.,TRBJ2-7,many,TGTGCCAGCAGTTCCCGATCTGAGCAGTACTTC,CASSSRSEQYF
TRBV5-4,TRBD1,TRBJ2-1,few,TGTGCCAGCAGCGGCCGGGACAGTTACAATGAGCAGTTCTTC,CASSGRDSYNEQFF
TRBV24-1,TRBD1,TRBJ2-2,.,TGTGCCACCAGTGAGGCTGACAGGGGGCCCGCCGGGGAGCTGTTTTTT,CATSEADRGPAGELFF
TRBV5-1,.,TRBJ2-1,.,TGCGCCAGCAGCTGGGGGGGGGCGGAGCCCTACAATGAGCAGTTCTTC,CASSWGGAEPYNEQFF
TRBV11-2,.,TRBJ2-7,.,TGTGCCAGCAGCTTAGGTCCCGTCTACGAGCAGTACTTC,CASSLGPVYEQYF
TRBV12-3/TRBV12-4,TRBD1,TRBJ2-7,.,TGTGCCAGCAGTTTATCGGGACAGGGGTTTGGGGAGCAGTACTTC,CASSLSGQGFGEQYF
TRBV5-6,TRBD1,TRBJ2-7,many,TGTGCCAGCAGCTTGGTAAGGGACAGGGCGTCCGAGCAGTACTTC,CASSLVRDRASEQYF
TRBV9,TRBD2,TRBJ2-1,few,TGTGCCAGCAGCGCCCAAGCGGGAAGCTCCTACAATGAGCAGTTCTTC,CASSAQAGSSYNEQFF
TRBV28,.,TRBJ2-7,many,TGTGCCAGCAGTTTAAGCTACTCCTACGAGCAGTACTTC,CASSLSYSYEQYF
TRBV6-6,.,TRBJ2-1,few,TGTGCCAGCAGTTACACCAATGAGCAGTTCTTC,CASSYTNEQFF
TRBV4-1,.,TRBJ2-7,few,TGCGCCAGCAGCCAAAAGTCAGGGGCCTACGAGCAGTACTTC,CASSQKSGAYEQYF
TRBV5-1,TRBD1,TRBJ1-4,few,TGCGCCAGCAGCTTAACAGGGGGCTTAGGGACTAATGAAAAACTGTTTTTT,CASSLTGGLGTNEKLFF
TRBV12-3/TRBV12-4,.,TRBJ2-3,few,TGTGCCAGCAGTTTTTCGGGAGATTACGCAGATACGCAGTATTTT,CASSFSGDYADTQYF
TRBV2,TRBD2,TRBJ2-3,few,TGTGCCAGCAGTGACACTAGCGGGGCCACAGATACGCAGTATTTT,CASSDTSGATDTQYF
TRBV15,TRBD1,TRBJ2-5,few,TGTGCCACCAGCTCAACGGTAATTCGGACAGGGCCGGAGACCCAGTACTTC,CATSSTVIRTGPETQYF
TRBV19,.,TRBJ1-1,few,TGTGCCAGTAGTATAGATCCGGCAGTTGAAGCTTTCTTT,CASSIDPAVEAFF
TRBV20-1,TRBD2,TRBJ2-1,many,TGCAGTGCTAGGAACAAACTAGCGGCCTCCTACAATGAGCAGTTCTTC,CSARNKLAASYNEQFF
TRBV6-5,TRBD1,TRBJ2-7,many,TGTGCCAGCAGTTCCGGGACAGGGAACGAGCAGTACTTC,CASSSGTGNEQYF
TRBV6-1,.,TRBJ1-1,few,TGTGCCAGCAGTGAATGGGGAAGGAACACTGAAGCTTTCTTT,CASSEWGRNTEAFF
TRBV29-1,.,TRBJ1-1,many,TGCAGCGTTGGGGACTGGAACACTGAAGCTTTCTTT,CSVGDWNTEAFF
TRBV29-1,TRBD1,TRBJ2-6,.,TGCAGCGTAGCGACAGGGGGCAGGTGGACTGGGGCCAACGTCCTGACTTTC,CSVATGGRWTGANVLTF
TRBV9,TRBD1,TRBJ2-7,many,TGTGCCAGCAGCGAGGGGACAGCTCAGTACGAGCAGTACTTC,CASSEGTAQYEQYF
TRBV29-1,.,TRBJ2-3,many,TGCAGCGTTGTACAGTGGGATACGCAGTATTTT,CSVVQWDTQYF
TRBV28,TRBD2,TRBJ2-2,once,TGTGCCAGCAGTGGACTAGCGAACGCCGGGGAGCTGTTTTTT,CASSGLANAGELFF
TRBV2,TRBD1,TRBJ1-4,.,TGTGCCAGCACCCCGGACAGGGGACGTGAAAAACTGTTTTTT,CASTPDRGREKLFF